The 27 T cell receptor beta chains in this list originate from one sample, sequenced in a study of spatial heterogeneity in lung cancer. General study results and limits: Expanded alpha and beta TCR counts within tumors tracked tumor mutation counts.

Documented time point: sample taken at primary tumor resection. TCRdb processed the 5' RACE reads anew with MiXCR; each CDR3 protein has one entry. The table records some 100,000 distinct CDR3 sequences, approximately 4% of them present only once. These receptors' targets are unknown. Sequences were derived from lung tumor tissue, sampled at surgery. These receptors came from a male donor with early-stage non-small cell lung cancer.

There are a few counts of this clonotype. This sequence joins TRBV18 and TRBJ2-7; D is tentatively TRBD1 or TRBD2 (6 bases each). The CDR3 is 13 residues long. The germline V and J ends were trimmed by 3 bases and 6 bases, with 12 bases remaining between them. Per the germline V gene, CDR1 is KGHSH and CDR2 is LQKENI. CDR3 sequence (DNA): TGTGCCAGCTCACCTGTGGGGGGCCTCGAGCAGTACTTC. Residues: CASSPVGGLEQYF.

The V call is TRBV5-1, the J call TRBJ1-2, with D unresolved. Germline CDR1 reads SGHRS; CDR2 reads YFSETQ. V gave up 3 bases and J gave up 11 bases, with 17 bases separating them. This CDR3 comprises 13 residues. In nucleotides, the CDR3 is TGCGCCAGCAGCTCACCATCCGATTGGGGTTACACCTTC. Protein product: CASSSPSDWGYTF.

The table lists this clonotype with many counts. The CDR3, as DNA: TGTGCCATCGGACTAGCGGGTGAGGGCGGGGAGCTGTTTTTT. It codes for CAIGLAGEGGELFF. This chain links TRBV10-3 with TRBJ2-2; 11 bases are shared with TRBD2. The CDR3 runs to 14 residues. Germline loops: CDR1 ENHRY, CDR2 SYGVKD. Losses at the gene ends were 8 bases for V and 7 bases for J; bases not matched to a gene: 6.

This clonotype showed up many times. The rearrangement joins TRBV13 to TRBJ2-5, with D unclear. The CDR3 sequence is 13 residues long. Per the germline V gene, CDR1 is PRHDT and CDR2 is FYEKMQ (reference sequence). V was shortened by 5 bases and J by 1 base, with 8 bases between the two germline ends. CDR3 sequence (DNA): TGTGCCAGCAGCCTGATGACCCAAGAGACCCAGTACTTC. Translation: CASSLMTQETQYF.

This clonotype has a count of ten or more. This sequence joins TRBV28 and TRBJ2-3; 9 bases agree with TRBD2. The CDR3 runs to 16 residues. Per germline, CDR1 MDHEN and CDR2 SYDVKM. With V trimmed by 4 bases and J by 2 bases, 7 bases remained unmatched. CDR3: CASSSRLAEITDTQYF. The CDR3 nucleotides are TGTGCCAGCAGTTCCCGACTAGCGGAGATCACAGATACGCAGTATTTT.

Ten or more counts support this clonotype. The CDR3: CASTTANTGELFF. DNA for the CDR3: TGTGCCAGCACTACAGCGAACACCGGGGAGCTGTTTTTT. The chain combines TRBV12-3 or TRBV12-4 with TRBJ2-2; unclear D gene. V was clipped by 7 bases and J by 0 bases, with 6 bases between them. The CDR3 length is 13 residues.

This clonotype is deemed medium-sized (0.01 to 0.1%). The CDR3 region has the DNA TGTGCCAGCAGGAAAGAGTATTTCAATCAGCCCCAGCATTTT. It is translated as CASRKEYFNQPQHF. The V and J genes are TRBV28 and TRBJ1-5, with D hard to call. The CDR3 has 14 residues. With 6 bases removed from V and 3 bases from J, the gap between germline ends came to 12 bases. Germline values: CDR1 MDHEN, CDR2 SYDVKM.

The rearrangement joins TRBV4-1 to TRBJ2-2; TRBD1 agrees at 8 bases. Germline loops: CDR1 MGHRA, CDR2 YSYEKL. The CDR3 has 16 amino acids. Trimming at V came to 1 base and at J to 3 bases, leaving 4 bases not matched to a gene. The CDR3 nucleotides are TGCGCCAGCAGCCAAGCCCAGGGGGCTGACACCGGGGAGCTGTTTTTT. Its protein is CASSQAQGADTGELFF.

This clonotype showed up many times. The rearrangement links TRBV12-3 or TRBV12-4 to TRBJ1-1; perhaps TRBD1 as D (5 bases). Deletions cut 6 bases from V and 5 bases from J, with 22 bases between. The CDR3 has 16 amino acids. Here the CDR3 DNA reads TGTGCCAGCAGCGAAACCGGGACCGCTAGAACAACTGAAGCTTTCTTT. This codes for CASSETGTARTTEAFF.

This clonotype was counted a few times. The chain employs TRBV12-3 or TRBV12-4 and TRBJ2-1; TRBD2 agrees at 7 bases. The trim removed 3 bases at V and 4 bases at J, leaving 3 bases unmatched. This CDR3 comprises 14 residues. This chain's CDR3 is CASSFRRGYNEQFF. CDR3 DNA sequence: TGTGCCAGCAGTTTCAGGCGGGGGTACAATGAGCAGTTCTTC.

The CDR3 here is CASKEREGEFF. DNA of the CDR3: TGTGCCAGCAAAGAGCGGGAGGGCGAGTTCTTC. This rearrangement joins TRBV6-2 or TRBV6-3 to TRBJ2-1, with TRBD2 identical over 10 bases. From germline, CDR1 is MNHEY and CDR2 SVGEGT. Germline trimming cut 7 bases from V and 14 bases from J; bases unmatched to any gene: 5. The CDR3 loop spans 11 amino acids.

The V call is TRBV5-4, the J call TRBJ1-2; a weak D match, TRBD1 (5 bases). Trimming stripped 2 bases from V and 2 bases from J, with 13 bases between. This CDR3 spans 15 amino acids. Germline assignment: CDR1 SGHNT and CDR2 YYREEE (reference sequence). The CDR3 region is CASSLHRFSNYGYTF. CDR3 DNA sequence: TGTGCCAGCAGCTTACACAGGTTCTCAAACTATGGCTACACCTTC.

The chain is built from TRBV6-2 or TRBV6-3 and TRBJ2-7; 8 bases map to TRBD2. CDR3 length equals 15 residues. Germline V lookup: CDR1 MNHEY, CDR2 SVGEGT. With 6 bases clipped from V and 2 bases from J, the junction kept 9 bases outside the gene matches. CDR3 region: CASRSRGSGAYEQYF. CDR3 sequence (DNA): TGTGCCAGCAGGTCTCGTGGTAGCGGGGCCTACGAGCAGTACTTC.

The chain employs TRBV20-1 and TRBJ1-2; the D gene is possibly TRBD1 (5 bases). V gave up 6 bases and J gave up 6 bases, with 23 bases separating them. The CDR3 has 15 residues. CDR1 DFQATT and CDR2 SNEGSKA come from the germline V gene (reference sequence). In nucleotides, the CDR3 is TGCAGTGCCAGACCCCCGGGACTCACCCTTAATGGCTACACCTTC. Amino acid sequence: CSARPPGLTLNGYTF.

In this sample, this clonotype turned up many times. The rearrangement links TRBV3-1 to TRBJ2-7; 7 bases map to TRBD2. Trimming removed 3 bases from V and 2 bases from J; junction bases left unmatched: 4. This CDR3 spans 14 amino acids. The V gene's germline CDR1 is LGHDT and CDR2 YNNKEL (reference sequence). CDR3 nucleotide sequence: TGTGCCAGCAGCCAGAGAGCGGGGACCTACGAGCAGTACTTC. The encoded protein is CASSQRAGTYEQYF.

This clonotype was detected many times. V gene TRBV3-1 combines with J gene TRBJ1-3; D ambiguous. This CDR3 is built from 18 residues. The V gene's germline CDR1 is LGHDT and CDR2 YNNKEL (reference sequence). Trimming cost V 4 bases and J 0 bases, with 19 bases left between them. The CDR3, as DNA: TGTGCCAGCAGCCTACCGGTTGGAGGGAGAAGCTCTGGAAACACCATATATTTT. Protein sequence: CASSLPVGGRSSGNTIYF. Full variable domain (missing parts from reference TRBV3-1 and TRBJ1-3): DTAVSQTPKYLVTQMGNDKSIKCEQNLGHDTMYWYKQDSKKFLKIMFSYNNKELIINETVPNRFSPKSPDKAHLNLHINSLELGDSAVYFCASSLPVGGRSSGNTIYFGEGSWLTVV.

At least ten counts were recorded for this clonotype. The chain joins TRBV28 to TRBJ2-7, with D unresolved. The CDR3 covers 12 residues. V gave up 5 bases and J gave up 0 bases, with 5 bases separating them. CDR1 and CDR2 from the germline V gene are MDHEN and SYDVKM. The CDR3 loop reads CASSPLSYEQYF. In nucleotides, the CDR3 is TGTGCCAGCAGTCCCCTCTCCTACGAGCAGTACTTC.

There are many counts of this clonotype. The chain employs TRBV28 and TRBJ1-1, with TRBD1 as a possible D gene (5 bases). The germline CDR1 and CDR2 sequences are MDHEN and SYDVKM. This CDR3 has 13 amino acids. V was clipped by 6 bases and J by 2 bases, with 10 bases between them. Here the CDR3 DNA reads TGTGCCAGCAGCTACCGGACAAACACTGAAGCTTTCTTT. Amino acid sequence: CASSYRTNTEAFF.

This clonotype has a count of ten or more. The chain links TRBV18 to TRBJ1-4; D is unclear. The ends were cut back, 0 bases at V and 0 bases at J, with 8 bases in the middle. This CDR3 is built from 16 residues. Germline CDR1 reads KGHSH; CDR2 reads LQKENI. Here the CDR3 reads CASSPPVGSTNEKLFF. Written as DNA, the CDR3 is TGTGCCAGCTCACCACCCGTCGGTTCAACTAATGAAAAACTGTTTTTT.

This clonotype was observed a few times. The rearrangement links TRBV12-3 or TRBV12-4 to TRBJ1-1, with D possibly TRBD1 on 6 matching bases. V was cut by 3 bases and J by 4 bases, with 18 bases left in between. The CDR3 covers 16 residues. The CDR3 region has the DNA TGTGCCAGCAGTTTCGTTACAGGGTGGGAGAGCACTGAAGCTTTCTTT. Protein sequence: CASSFVTGWESTEAFF.

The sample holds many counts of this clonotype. CDR3 loop: CASSRQVGYGADTQYF. CDR3 coding DNA: TGTGCCAGCAGCCGACAGGTCGGGTATGGGGCAGATACGCAGTATTTT. This chain links TRBV3-1 with TRBJ2-3, with a weak D call TRBD1 (6 bases). Trimming shortened V by 4 bases and J by 4 bases, and 18 bases separated the two germline ends. In germline, CDR1 is LGHDT, CDR2 YNNKEL (reference sequence). The CDR3 extends over 16 amino acids.

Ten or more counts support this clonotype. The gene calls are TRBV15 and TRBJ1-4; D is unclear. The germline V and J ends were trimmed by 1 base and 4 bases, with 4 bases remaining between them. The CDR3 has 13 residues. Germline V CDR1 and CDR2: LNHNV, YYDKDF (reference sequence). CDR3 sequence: CATSRALNEKLFF. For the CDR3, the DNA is TGTGCCACCAGCAGAGCACTTAATGAAAAACTGTTTTTT.

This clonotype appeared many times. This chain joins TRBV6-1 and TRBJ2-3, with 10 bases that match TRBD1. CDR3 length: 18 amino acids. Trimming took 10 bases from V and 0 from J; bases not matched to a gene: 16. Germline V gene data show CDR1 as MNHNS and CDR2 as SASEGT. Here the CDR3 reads CATLRDRGHRLSTDTQYF. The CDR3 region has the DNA TGTGCCACGTTAAGGGACAGGGGCCACAGATTGAGCACAGATACGCAGTATTTT.

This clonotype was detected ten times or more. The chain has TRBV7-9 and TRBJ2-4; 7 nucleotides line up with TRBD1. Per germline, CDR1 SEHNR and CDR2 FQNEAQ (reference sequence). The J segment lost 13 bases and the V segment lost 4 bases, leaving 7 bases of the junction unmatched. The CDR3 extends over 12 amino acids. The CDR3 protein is CASSSGQNPQYF. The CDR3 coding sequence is TGTGCCAGCAGCTCGGGACAGAATCCCCAGTACTTC.

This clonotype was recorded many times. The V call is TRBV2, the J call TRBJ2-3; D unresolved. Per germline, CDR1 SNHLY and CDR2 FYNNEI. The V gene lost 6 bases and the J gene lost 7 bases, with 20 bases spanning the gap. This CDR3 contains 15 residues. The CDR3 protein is CASSLDIPMGYTQYF. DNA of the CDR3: TGTGCCAGCAGCCTGGATATCCCCATGGGTTATACGCAGTATTTT.

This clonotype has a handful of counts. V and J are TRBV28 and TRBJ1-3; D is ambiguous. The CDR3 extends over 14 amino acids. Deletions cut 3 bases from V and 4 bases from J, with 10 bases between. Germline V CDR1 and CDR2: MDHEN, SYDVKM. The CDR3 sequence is CASSFWSGGNTIYF. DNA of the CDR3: TGTGCCAGCAGTTTTTGGTCGGGAGGAAACACCATATATTTT.

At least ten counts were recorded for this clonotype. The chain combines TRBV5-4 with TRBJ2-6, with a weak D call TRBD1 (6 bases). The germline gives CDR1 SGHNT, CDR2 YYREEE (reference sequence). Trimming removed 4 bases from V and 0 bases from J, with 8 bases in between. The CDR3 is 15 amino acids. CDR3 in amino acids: CASSTRGSGANVLTF. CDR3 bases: TGTGCCAGCAGCACCAGGGGCTCTGGGGCCAACGTCCTGACTTTC.